A single sample is the source of the 5 T cell receptor beta chains below, sequenced in a study of human T cells and chemical hapten exposure. TCRdb reanalysed the RACE reads using MiXCR and keeps one entry per CDR3 protein. Here the sample spans fewer than 300,000 distinct CDR3 sequences, 7.7% being singletons. The time point is: pre-sensitization, week 0. Treatment specified: therapeutic diphenylcyclopropenone sensitization with weekly scalp DPC. Sequences were derived from whole blood, sampled in connection with sensitization to the hapten diphenylcyclopropenone (DPC). Source of these receptors: a man younger than 35 with alopecia areata. Some clones in this sample may be carry-over from other donors' samples.

This clonotype was seen ten or more times. The genes are TRBV24-1 and TRBJ2-1; 9 bases are a match to TRBD1. CDR3 size: 15 residues. CDR1 and CDR2 (germline): KGHDR, SFDVKD. With V trimmed by 4 bases and J by 6 bases, 6 bases remained unmatched. In nucleotides, the CDR3 is TGTGCCACCAGTGAAGGGGACAGGGTGGGCAATGAGCAGTTCTTC. Its protein product is CATSEGDRVGNEQFF.

This clonotype was observed a few times. J is TRBJ2-6 and V is TRBV18; D is ambiguous. The CDR3 consists of 19 residues. Germline V gene lookup returns CDR1 KGHSH and CDR2 LQKENI. The V gene lost 1 base and the J gene lost 0 bases, with 16 bases spanning the gap. The CDR3 bases are TGTGCCAGCTCACCACTCGGAAGGTCTGGGCTCTCTGGGGCCAACGTCCTGACTTTC. As protein: CASSPLGRSGLSGANVLTF.

The chain employs TRBV6-2 or TRBV6-3 and TRBJ2-5; the D is unclear. The V and J ends lost 0 bases and 4 bases respectively, with 9 bases between them. The germline V gene has CDR1 MNHEY and CDR2 SVGEGT. This CDR3 contains 14 residues. This chain's CDR3 is CASSYSRFLETQYF. The CDR3 DNA reads as TGTGCCAGCAGTTACTCGCGTTTCCTAGAGACCCAGTACTTC.

The sample holds a few counts of this clonotype. This chain joins TRBV6-2 or TRBV6-3 and TRBJ2-1, with D tentatively TRBD2 (7 bases). Germline V lookup: CDR1 MNHEY, CDR2 SVGEGT. The CDR3 runs to 20 residues. V lost 0 bases, J lost 4 bases, and 25 bases lay in between. Here the CDR3 DNA reads TGTGCCAGCAGTTACTCAGGGGGGGGTATCGTTCGGATTACATACAATGAGCAGTTCTTC. It is translated as CASSYSGGGIVRITYNEQFF.

This clonotype has a handful of counts. The chain combines TRBV29-1 with TRBJ1-1; D may be TRBD1 (6 bases). The CDR3 is 13 amino acids. The V end was cut by 4 bases, the J end by 3 bases, with 12 bases between. Germline V lookup: CDR1 SQVTM, CDR2 ANQGSEA. DNA of the CDR3: TGCAGCGTTGCAGGGGCTGTATACACTGAAGCTTTCTTT. This encodes CSVAGAVYTEAFF.